This T cell receptor beta chain was recorded in a study of technical replicates of blood from a few donors. TCRdb keeps only in-frame clones here, not all; method: immunoSEQ multiplex PCR. The profile shows more than 70,000 clones, about 92% of them singletons. The CDR3 is made up of 13 amino acids. Trimming cost V 5 bases and J 4 bases; bases outside gene matches: 1. The germline gives CDR1 SQVTM, CDR2 ANQGSEA. This rearrangement joins TRBV29-1 to TRBJ2-2, with 10 bases matching TRBD1. The sample was T cells isolated from PBMCs. This clonotype was obtained from a human donor in good health. CDR3 sequence reads: CSVRTGGTGELFF. CDR3 in DNA: TGCAGCGTTCGGACAGGGGGCACCGGGGAGCTGTTTTTT.